These T cell receptor beta chains were read from a single sample in a study of chemoradiotherapy in HPV16-positive cancers. Clones were sequenced by immunoSEQ multiplex PCR, and TCRdb holds only the in-frame ones, with some missing. The sample consists of approximately 12,000 clones, about 89% of them appearing once. The sample was blood, taken from a patient who underwent chemoradiotherapy. The receptors were sampled from a human donor with HPV-associated anogenital cancer. Both conserved end residues are trimmed from each CDR3. Each record gives: J gene, V gene, CDR3 protein.

>TRBJ2-2|TRBV7-2
ASSVPGLAGGTGELF
>TRBJ2-1|TRBV14
ASRSTGNRNEQF
>TRBJ1-2|TRBV7-9
ASSYTTAQGVYGYT
>TRBJ2-7|TRBV9
ASSVTTADPPYEQY
>TRBJ1-2|TRBV27
ASSLYGPIYGYT
>TRBJ1-1|TRBV29-1
SVEEWQDTEAF
>TRBJ2-7|TRBV11-2
ASSLVQGDSYEQY
>TRBJ2-3|TRBV7-9
ASSPRGGRYTDTQY
>TRBJ2-3|TRBV6-1
ASSDRGSTDTQY
>TRBJ1-1|TRBV6-5
ASTQRTGTEAF
>TRBJ2-7|TRBV5-6
ASSFDRLSNEQY
>TRBJ1-3|TRBV21-1
ASSKATGASNTIY
>TRBJ1-6|TRBV7-3
ASSLNRAGGDSPLH
>TRBJ2-7|TRBV13
ASSFAEGGEQY
>TRBJ2-2|TRBV5-1
ASSFLGAVGELF
>TRBJ1-2|TRBV6-5
ASRGGTHGYT
>TRBJ2-7|TRBV6-5
ASRPTGPSAQY
>TRBJ1-4|TRBV16
ASSDSGTPNEKLF
>TRBJ2-3|TRBV6-4
ASSSDETDTQY
>TRBJ1-5|TRBV2
ASSIQGDDQPQH
>TRBJ2-3|TRBV10-1
ASSEGRMVGTDTQY
>TRBJ2-7|TRBV2
ASSGRALYEQY
>TRBJ2-1|TRBV27
ASSPGTGLYNEQF
>TRBJ1-4|TRBV4-2
ASSPGTAREKLF
>TRBJ2-3|TRBV1
TSSQDGRIAGGPGPDTQY
>TRBJ2-3|TRBV14
ASSFQATIPTDTQY
>TRBJ2-3|TRBV5-1
ASAREHSTDTQY